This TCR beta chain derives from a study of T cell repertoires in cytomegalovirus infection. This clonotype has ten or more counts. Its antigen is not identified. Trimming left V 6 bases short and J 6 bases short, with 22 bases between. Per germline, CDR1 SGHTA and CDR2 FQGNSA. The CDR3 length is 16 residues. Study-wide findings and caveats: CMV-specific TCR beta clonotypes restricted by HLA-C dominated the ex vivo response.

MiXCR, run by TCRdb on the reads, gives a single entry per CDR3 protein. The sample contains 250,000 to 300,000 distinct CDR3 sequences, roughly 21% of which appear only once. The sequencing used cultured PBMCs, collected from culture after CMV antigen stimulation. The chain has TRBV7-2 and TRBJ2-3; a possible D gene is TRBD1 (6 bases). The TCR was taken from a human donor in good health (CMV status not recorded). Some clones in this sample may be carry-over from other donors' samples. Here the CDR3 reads CASSLAGQGNGDTQYF. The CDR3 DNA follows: TGTGCCAGCAGTCTGGCAGGGCAGGGGAACGGGGATACGCAGTATTTT.